The 17 T cell receptor beta chains below were found in one sample sequenced in a study of metastatic and nonmetastatic thyroid tumors. TCRdb reanalyzed the PCR reads via MiXCR. The table lists about 21,000 clones, 28% of them singletons, with 13% to 15% in the top ten. Every patient underwent thyroid surgery untreated. Source material: tumor tissue. These receptor sequences come from a male donor with papillary thyroid cancer or a benign thyroid nodule (not recorded which). Some clones in this sample may be carry-over from other donors' samples.

The table lists this clone with many counts. This specimen includes other DNA sequences encoding the same CDR3. This chain links TRBV20-1 with TRBJ2-3; D is possibly TRBD2 (6 bases). The CDR3 length is 10 residues. V shed 7 bases and J shed 8 bases, with 10 bases lying between them. From germline, CDR1 is DFQATT and CDR2 SNEGSKA (reference sequence). The CDR3 sequence: CSVADGTQYF. For the CDR3, the DNA is TGCAGTGTAGCGGATGGTACGCAGTATTTT.

This clone occurred many times. The sample contains more than one DNA sequence encoding this CDR3. The V and J genes are TRBV19 and TRBJ2-7; the D gene is possibly TRBD1 (6 bases). From germline, CDR1 is LNHDA and CDR2 SQIVND (reference sequence). The V and J ends lost 1 base and 10 bases respectively, with 11 bases between them. This CDR3 comprises 12 residues. The DNA for the CDR3 is TGTGCCAGTAGTATAGGGGGACACCGCCAGTACTTC. Translation: CASSIGGHRQYF.

The chain has TRBV20-1 and TRBJ1-1, with TRBD1 as a possible D gene (5 bases). V lost 3 bases to trimming and J lost 2 bases, with 16 bases between them. Germline CDR1 and CDR2: DFQATT and SNEGSKA (reference sequence). This CDR3 has 15 amino acids. The CDR3 DNA reads as TGCAGTGCTAGTACTGGACATGAGATTAACACTGAAGCTTTCTTT. This sequence encodes CSASTGHEINTEAFF.

This clone was seen at least ten times. The CDR3 loop reads CAWTPYRDLYGYTF. CDR3 nucleotides: TGTGCCTGGACCCCCTACAGGGACCTCTATGGCTACACCTTC. The gene calls are TRBV30 and TRBJ1-2, with D maybe TRBD1 (6 bases). With 4 bases removed from V and 4 bases from J, the gap between germline ends came to 16 bases. This CDR3 is 14 amino acids long. The germline V gene encodes CDR1 GTSNPN and CDR2 SVGIG (reference sequence).

The chain couples TRBV7-2 to TRBJ2-7; perhaps D is TRBD1 or TRBD2 (7 bases each). The V gene's germline CDR1 is SGHTA and CDR2 FQGNSA. The CDR3 loop spans 14 amino acids. The CDR3 DNA reads TGTGGCTGCAGCGGGACAGTACTCTCCTACGAGCAGTACTTC. Its translation: CGCSGTVLSYEQYF.

The chain is built from TRBV28 and TRBJ2-2; 13 bases are shared with TRBD2. V trimming: 2 bases; J trimming: 4 bases; junction bases outside the gene matches: 7. CDR1 and CDR2 (germline): MDHEN, SYDVKM. This CDR3 contains 18 residues. The CDR3 DNA reads as TGTGCCAGCAGTTTAGGCAGACTAGCGGGAGGACTCACCGGGGAGCTGTTTTTT. This codes for CASSLGRLAGGLTGELFF.

The sample holds a few counts of this clone. The chain recombines TRBV2 with TRBJ1-2; D is possibly TRBD1 (6 bases). Germline V gives CDR1 SNHLY, CDR2 FYNNEI. The V end was cut by 11 bases, the J end by 2 bases, with 21 bases between. This CDR3 comprises 15 residues. The CDR3 DNA is TGTGCCGGGGTGGAGGGGGGCAGGCAAAACTATGGCTACACCTTC. Translating it yields CAGVEGGRQNYGYTF. Combining the CDR3 with reference TRBV2 and TRBJ1-2 gives the whole variable domain EPEVTQTPSHQVTQMGQEVILRCVPISNHLYFYWYRQILGQKVEFLVSFYNNEISEKSEIFDDQFSVERPDGSNFTLKIRSTKLEDSAMYFCAGVEGGRQNYGYTFGSGTRLTVV.

Within the sample, this clone is medium-sized. The chain couples TRBV5-1 to TRBJ1-3; maybe TRBD1 (6 bases). V was cut by 0 bases and J by 1 base, with 11 bases left in between. CDR1 SGHRS and CDR2 YFSETQ come from the germline V gene. The CDR3 runs to 16 residues. The DNA for the CDR3 is TGCGCCAGCAGCTTGGTCGGGGGCGAATCTGGAAACACCATATATTTT. Its protein product is CASSLVGGESGNTIYF.

This clone came up a few times. The CDR3 loop reads CASSILTGDWYTEAFF. CDR3 nucleotide sequence: TGTGCCAGCAGTATACTTACAGGGGATTGGTATACTGAAGCTTTCTTT. The rearrangement uses TRBV28 and TRBJ1-1, with 7 bases aligning to TRBD1. This CDR3 is built from 16 residues. The germline V gene encodes CDR1 MDHEN and CDR2 SYDVKM. V dropped 5 bases and J dropped 5; count of bases not matched to a gene: 14.

This clone has only a few counts. The V call is TRBV6-1, the J call TRBJ1-5; a possible D gene is TRBD1 (6 bases). V was shortened by 1 base and J by 7 bases, with 17 bases between the two germline ends. CDR3 length equals 16 residues. Germline V CDR1 and CDR2: MNHNS, SASEGT. The CDR3 reads CASSEVGAVFYQPQHF. The CDR3 DNA is TGTGCCAGCAGTGAAGTGGGGGCAGTCTTTTACCAGCCCCAGCATTTT.

The rearrangement uses TRBV6-6 and TRBJ1-2; maybe TRBD1 (5 bases). Trimming left V 0 bases short and J 2 bases short, with 10 bases between. The germline gives CDR1 MNHNY, CDR2 SVGAGI (reference sequence). The CDR3 runs 15 residues. The CDR3 DNA follows: TGTGCCAGCAGTTACTCTACAGGCAGAAACTATGGCTACACCTTC. Translated: CASSYSTGRNYGYTF.

This chain connects TRBV11-1 to TRBJ2-7, with 9 bases that match TRBD1. Germline trimming cut 4 bases from V and 4 bases from J; bases unmatched to any gene: 11. This CDR3 is 16 amino acids long. The germline V gene has CDR1 SGHAT and CDR2 FQDESV (reference sequence). This chain's CDR3 is CASSSNLAGTGYEQYF. CDR3 in DNA: TGTGCCAGCAGCTCAAACCTCGCGGGGACAGGGTACGAGCAGTACTTC.

In this sample, this clone turned up many times. The J gene is TRBJ2-3, the V gene TRBV6-2 or TRBV6-3, with D hard to call. This CDR3 region has 12 residues. Germline CDR1 MNHEY, CDR2 SVGEGT. Trimming took 4 bases from V and 4 from J, leaving 6 bases between them. The CDR3 sequence: CASSSNADTQYF. DNA for the CDR3: TGTGCCAGCAGTTCCAATGCAGATACGCAGTATTTT.

This clone occurred a few times. CDR3: CASSWTGDGYGYTF. CDR3 coding DNA: TGTGCCAGCAGCTGGACAGGGGATGGTTATGGCTACACCTTC. J is TRBJ1-2 and V is TRBV11-2, with 9 bases identical to TRBD1. The CDR3 is 14 residues long. The trim removed 4 bases at V and 5 bases at J, leaving 5 bases unmatched. From germline, CDR1 is SGHAT and CDR2 FQNNGV. The whole variable domain, filled in from reference TRBV11-2 and TRBJ1-2, reads EAGVAQSPRYKIIEKRQSVAFWCNPISGHATLYWYQQILGQGPKLLIQFQNNGVVDDSQLPKDRFSAERLKGVDSTLKIQPAKLEDSAVYLCASSWTGDGYGYTFGSGTRLTVV.

This clone was seen a handful of times. This may come from a read error, since a much larger clone is one base off. This chain joins TRBV10-3 and TRBJ1-1; no clear D gene. Germline assignment: CDR1 ENHRY and CDR2 SYGVKD. V gave up 2 bases and J gave up 5 bases, with 9 bases separating them. The CDR3 is 13 amino acids. The DNA for the CDR3 is TGTGCCATCAGTGAGGCCGGCAAAACTGAAGCTTTCTTT. This gives the protein CAISEAGKTEAFF.

The V call is TRBV6-5, the J call TRBJ2-7; D might be TRBD2 (7 bases). The CDR3 has 15 residues. Germline V gene lookup returns CDR1 MNHEY and CDR2 SVGAGI. The germline V and J ends were trimmed by 0 bases and 2 bases, with 11 bases remaining between them. CDR3 in amino acids: CASSYSGGATYEQYF. The CDR3, as DNA: TGTGCCAGCAGTTACTCGGGGGGGGCGACCTACGAGCAGTACTTC.

V is TRBV28 and J is TRBJ1-5; D possibly corresponds to TRBD1 (6 bases). The length of the CDR3 is 12 residues. Looked up from germline, CDR1 is MDHEN and CDR2 is SYDVKM. The ends were cut back, 8 bases at V and 11 bases at J, with 16 bases in the middle. In DNA, the CDR3 is TGTGCCAGCGTAGCCCAAAGGGGGGCCCAGCATTTT. This codes for CASVAQRGAQHF.